Described below is a single T cell receptor (beta chain) sequence and its context. Its antigen is not identified. The entry originates in a study of cytomegalovirus exposure and HLA in healthy donors. Whole-study results and caveats: There were several of the most significant clusters that appeared linked to common viral pathogens in a later analysis. The classifier was said to identify cytomegalovirus status with high specificity and sensitivity.

Both 60 Vbeta primers and 13 Jbeta primers went into the PCR. Profiled with immunoSEQ multiplex PCR; TCRdb holds only in-frame clones, not every one. Seen here are roughly 110,000 clones, 81% observed once, and the top ten hold around 2.1%. The CDR3 has 15 residues. V gave up 8 bases and J gave up 7 bases; unmatched junction bases: 11. Per the germline V gene, CDR1 is LNHNV and CDR2 is YYDKDF (reference sequence). Sequenced material: PBMCs. The receptor comes from a man aged 25 to 40 in good health and CMV-seronegative. The V and J genes are TRBV15 and TRBJ2-1; 10 nucleotides match TRBD2. The DNA for the CDR3 is TGTGCCACCGAGGGGGAGGAAGCGGGAGGGAATGAGCAGTTCTTC. It codes for CATEGEEAGGNEQFF.